A single sample gave rise to the 15 T cell receptor beta chains below, sequenced in a study of naive and memory T cell subsets. Amplification of ligated cDNA took four PCR rounds with SP2 and nested alpha and beta constant primers. In TCRdb, the 5' RACE reads were re-called with MiXCR into one record per CDR3 protein. The table lists about 32,000 distinct CDR3 sequences, around 17% of them singletons. The library had UMIs added by 3' ligation of an oligonucleotide to TCR cDNA. These receptors were obtained from a female donor in good health.

In this sample, this clonotype turned up many times. The genes are TRBV6-9 and TRBJ1-1; D not certain. The V gene's germline CDR1 is MNHGY and CDR2 SVAAGI. This CDR3 spans 13 amino acids. V lost 4 bases and J lost 3, with 9 bases in between. Here the CDR3 reads CASSWKRDTEAFF. CDR3 nucleotide sequence: TGTGCCAGCAGTTGGAAGAGAGACACTGAAGCTTTCTTT.

The DNA of the CDR3 is TGTGCCAGCAGCGTCCCCCTCGGCGGGGGGGCGTCGGGTGCGGGCACAGATACGCAGTATTTT. Translated, it gives CASSVPLGGGASGAGTDTQYF. V and J are TRBV7-2 and TRBJ2-3; 9 bases align to TRBD2. V lost 5 bases, J lost 1 base, and 22 bases stayed unmatched. The CDR3 has 21 amino acids. Germline assignment: CDR1 SGHTA and CDR2 FQGNSA.

This clonotype was observed a few times. The CDR3 loop reads CASRPRDSLTFDTQYF. The CDR3 DNA reads as TGTGCCAGCAGACCCCGGGACTCCCTCACGTTCGATACGCAGTATTTT. The rearrangement uses TRBV7-2 and TRBJ2-3; weak D call: TRBD2 (6 bases). The CDR3 is 16 residues long. In germline, CDR1 is SGHTA, CDR2 FQGNSA. Between the trimmed V and J ends, which lost 6 bases and 6 bases, there was a span of 22 bases.

This clonotype was recorded at least ten times. The chain has TRBV6-4 and TRBJ2-2; 9 bases agree with TRBD2. CDR3 size: 15 residues. Germline lookup yields CDR1 MRHNA and CDR2 SNTAGT. The V gene end was trimmed by 3 bases and the J gene end by 3 bases; junction bases not matched to a gene: 2. The CDR3 spells CASSETSGDTGELFF. For the CDR3, the DNA is TGTGCCAGCAGTGAGACTAGCGGTGACACCGGGGAGCTGTTTTTT.

The CDR3 DNA sequence: TGCAGTGCTAACTTAGCAGGGGCTAACTATGGCTACACCTTC. It translates to CSANLAGANYGYTF. This chain uses TRBV20-1 with TRBJ1-2, with TRBD1 as a possible D gene (6 bases). CDR1 is DFQATT and CDR2 is SNEGSKA in the germline V gene (reference sequence). V was pared by 4 bases and J by 0 bases, with 12 bases between. This CDR3 region has 14 residues.

This clonotype was counted many times. CDR3 sequence (DNA): TGTGCCAGCTCACCGAACACCGGGGAGCTGTTTTTT. Its protein is CASSPNTGELFF. The V call is TRBV18, the J call TRBJ2-2; no firm D call. The V gene lost 3 bases and the J gene lost 1 base, with 0 bases spanning the gap. This CDR3 region has 12 residues. The V gene's germline CDR1 is KGHSH and CDR2 LQKENI.

This clonotype counts as medium-sized (0.01 to 0.1%). The chain carries TRBV7-9 and TRBJ1-1; D not certain. Germline assignment: CDR1 SEHNR and CDR2 FQNEAQ (reference sequence). The ends were cut back, 1 base at V and 0 bases at J, with 9 bases in the middle. CDR3 length equals 15 residues. The CDR3 loop is CASSLGMGLNTEAFF. The DNA for the CDR3 is TGTGCCAGCAGCTTAGGCATGGGTCTGAACACTGAAGCTTTCTTT.

The genes are TRBV5-1 and TRBJ2-1; 10 bases fit TRBD1. The CDR3 is 20 amino acids. Per the germline V gene, CDR1 is SGHRS and CDR2 is YFSETQ. V shed 3 bases and J 2 bases; nucleotides not matched to a gene: 17. The CDR3 DNA follows: TGCGCCAGCAGCTCTGACAGGGGGCGGCTGTCACTCGTCACCTACAATGAGCAGTTCTTC. This translates into CASSSDRGRLSLVTYNEQFF.

This clonotype showed up many times. This chain connects TRBV20-1 to TRBJ2-1, with TRBD2 identical over 7 bases. CDR3 length equals 14 residues. J gave up 2 bases and V 0 bases, and 1 base lay outside the gene matches. Germline CDR1 and CDR2: DFQATT and SNEGSKA (reference sequence). CDR3 protein: CSARELATYNEQFF. The CDR3 nucleotides read TGCAGTGCTAGAGAACTAGCGACCTACAATGAGCAGTTCTTC.

This clonotype appeared many times. The chain employs TRBV20-1 and TRBJ2-7, with TRBD2 identical over 10 bases. Trimming cost V 0 bases and J 1 base; bases outside gene matches: 6. Germline V gives CDR1 DFQATT, CDR2 SNEGSKA (reference sequence). The CDR3 covers 16 residues. The CDR3 DNA reads as TGCAGTGCTAGAGATCTAGGGACTAGCGTATCCTACGAGCAGTACTTC. Protein sequence: CSARDLGTSVSYEQYF.

This clonotype showed up just a few times. The V gene is TRBV13, the J gene TRBJ1-5; D is possibly TRBD1 (5 bases). Germline CDR1 reads PRHDT; CDR2 reads FYEKMQ (reference sequence). Trimming pared 5 bases from V and 1 base from J, leaving 9 bases between. The CDR3 is made up of 14 amino acids. CDR3 nucleotides: TGTGCCAGCAGCCAGGGTGGGAGCAATCAGCCCCAGCATTTT. This codes for CASSQGGSNQPQHF.

Remarks on this clonotype: This likely comes from a read error, as the CDR3 has no conserved phenylalanine or tryptophan at its end. The chain employs TRBV12-3 or TRBV12-4 and TRBJ2-3, with D perhaps TRBD2 (5 bases). V gave up 5 bases and J gave up 0 bases, with 12 bases separating them. CDR3 length equals 15 residues. In nucleotides, the CDR3 is TGTGCCAGCAGTCGGGAAGGACTGAGCACAGATACGCAGTATGTT. This codes for CASSREGLSTDTQYV.

The chain links TRBV18 to TRBJ2-7; 7 nucleotides align to TRBD2. The J segment lost 0 bases and the V segment lost 4 bases, leaving 12 bases of the junction unmatched. CDR1 and CDR2 (germline): KGHSH, LQKENI. The CDR3 is made up of 17 amino acids. CDR3 sequence (DNA): TGTGCCAGCTCACAGACAGCGGGACTCGTGAGCTCCTACGAGCAGTACTTC. Encoded protein: CASSQTAGLVSSYEQYF.

The table lists this clonotype with a few counts. This chain joins TRBV11-3 and TRBJ2-3; 7 positions agree with TRBD1. This CDR3 contains 16 residues. The V gene's germline CDR1 is SGHNT and CDR2 YENEEA. The V and J ends lost 3 bases and 2 bases, in that order; junction bases with no gene match: 8. For the CDR3, the DNA is TGTGCCAGCAGCTTGGGCGACAGGGTCCACACAGATACGCAGTATTTT. It translates to CASSLGDRVHTDTQYF.

This clonotype showed up just a few times. The rearrangement uses TRBV6-6 and TRBJ1-4; 8 positions match TRBD1. CDR1 MNHNY and CDR2 SVGAGI come from the germline V gene (reference sequence). This CDR3 region has 15 residues. After removal of 2 bases from V and 9 bases from J, the junction contained 8 bases not matched to a gene. CDR3 protein: CASSYTGTGGQKLFF. The CDR3, as DNA: TGTGCCAGCAGTTACACTGGGACAGGTGGTCAAAAACTGTTTTTT.